This record concerns one TCR beta chain sequence. The sample is drawn from a study of T-cell memory formation after mild COVID-19. V shed 3 bases and J shed 0 bases, with 7 bases lying between them. The germline V gene encodes CDR1 SGDLS and CDR2 YYNGEE. The CDR3 loop spans 14 amino acids. TCRdb re-derived calls from the 5' RACE reads in MiXCR, one entry per CDR3 protein. The sample yields around 440,000 distinct CDR3 sequences, over 15% seen once. The sequenced sample was PBMCs or a T cell subset sorted from them (not recorded which). The receptor comes from an adult woman who had mild COVID-19 (a few samples of this study predate the infection). Cell type and time point are not known. The V call is TRBV9, the J call TRBJ2-1, with D unclear. The CDR3 sequence is CASSGTSSYNEQFF. The CDR3 DNA is TGTGCCAGCAGCGGCACGAGCTCCTACAATGAGCAGTTCTTC.